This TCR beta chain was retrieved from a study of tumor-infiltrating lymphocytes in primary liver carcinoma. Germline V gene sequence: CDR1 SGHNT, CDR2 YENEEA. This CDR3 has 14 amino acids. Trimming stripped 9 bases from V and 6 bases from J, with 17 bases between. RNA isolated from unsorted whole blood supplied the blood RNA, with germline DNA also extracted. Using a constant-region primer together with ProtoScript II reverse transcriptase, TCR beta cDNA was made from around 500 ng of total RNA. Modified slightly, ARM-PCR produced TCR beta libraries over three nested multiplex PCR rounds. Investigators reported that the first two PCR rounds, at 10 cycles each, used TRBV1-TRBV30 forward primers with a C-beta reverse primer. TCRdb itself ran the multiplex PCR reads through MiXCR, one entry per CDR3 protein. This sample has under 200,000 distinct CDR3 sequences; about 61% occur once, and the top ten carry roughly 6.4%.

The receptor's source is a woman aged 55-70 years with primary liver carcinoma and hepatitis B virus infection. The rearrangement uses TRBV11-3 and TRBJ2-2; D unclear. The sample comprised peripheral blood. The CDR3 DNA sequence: TGTGCCAGGGGCCCCGTAGGAACCGCCGGGGAGCTGTTTTTT. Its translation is CARGPVGTAGELFF. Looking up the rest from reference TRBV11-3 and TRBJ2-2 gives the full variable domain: EAGVVQSPRYKIIEKKQPVAFWCNPISGHNTLYWYLQNLGQGPELLIRYENEEAVDDSQLPKDRFSAERLKGVDSTLKIQPAELGDSAVYLCARGPVGTAGELFFGEGSRLTVL.